This TCR beta chain was recovered during a study of T-cell reconstitution after alpha-beta-depleted transplantation in children. TCRbeta library preparation incorporated unique molecular identifiers. TCRdb re-called the PCR reads with MiXCR, one entry per CDR3 protein. The repertoire holds 600,000 to 700,000 distinct CDR3 sequences, with around 13% as singletons. V was trimmed by 0 bases and J by 3 bases, leaving 19 bases between them. This CDR3 has 18 residues. CDR1 LGHNA and CDR2 YNFKEQ come from the germline V gene. This clonotype was observed at least ten times. Sequences were derived from PBMCs, sampled before TCRalphabeta/CD19-depleted stem cell transplant. This chain links TRBV4-2 with TRBJ2-3; tentative D call: TRBD2 (6 bases). The clonotype comes from a girl aged 2 to 9 with congenital amegakaryocytic thrombocytopenia, due to receive a stem cell transplant. CDR3 residues: CASSQDPRREALTDTQYF. The CDR3 nucleotides read TGTGCCAGCAGCCAAGACCCTCGGAGGGAGGCTCTAACAGATACGCAGTATTTT.